Listed here are 15 T cell receptor beta chains from one sample, sequenced in a study of CD8 T cells in ankylosing spondylitis. In TCRdb, the 5' RACE reads were re-called with MiXCR into one record per CDR3 protein. The data hold 150,000 to 200,000 distinct CDR3 sequences, with roughly 20% observed a single time. The specimen sequenced was blood, either unsorted or a sorted T cell fraction (not recorded which). Receptors were obtained from a male donor between 5 and 29 years old with ankylosing spondylitis or in good health (not recorded which).

In this sample, this clonotype turned up many times. The chain uses TRBV12-3 or TRBV12-4 and TRBJ2-7; 9 bases align to TRBD2. V lost 5 bases, J lost 6 bases, and 5 bases stayed unmatched. The CDR3 covers 13 residues. CDR3 nucleotides: TGTGCCAGCAGTCCGGGACTAGCTCTCGAGCAGTACTTC. Translated: CASSPGLALEQYF.

In the case of this clonotype: A read error may explain this, as a much larger clone is one base away. This CDR3 fails to terminate in the conserved phenylalanine or tryptophan, so it likely reflects a read error. This chain links TRBV19 with TRBJ2-5; possibly TRBD2 for D (6 bases). CDR3 size: 11 residues. In germline, CDR1 is LNHDA, CDR2 SQIVND (reference sequence). V was clipped by 8 bases and J by 7 bases, with 11 bases between them. Written as DNA, the CDR3 is TGTGCCAGTGACAACGGGGGGACCCAGTACCTC. Protein sequence: CASDNGGTQYL.

This chain links TRBV29-1 with TRBJ2-1; 8 bases agree with TRBD1. The CDR3 runs to 15 residues. From germline, CDR1 is SQVTM and CDR2 ANQGSEA. J gave up 4 bases and V 2 bases, and 7 bases lay outside the gene matches. CDR3 bases: TGCAGCGTTGAATCGGGGGACAGGCTATACAATGAGCAGTTCTTC. It encodes CSVESGDRLYNEQFF.

This clonotype was detected ten times or more. This chain links TRBV28 with TRBJ1-1; D may be TRBD1 (5 bases). V shed 7 bases and J shed 1 base, with 13 bases lying between them. Germline V gene data show CDR1 as MDHEN and CDR2 as SYDVKM. The CDR3 sequence is 14 residues long. This CDR3 reads CASNSFGGNTEAFF. The CDR3 nucleotides are TGTGCCAGCAACTCTTTTGGGGGGAACACTGAAGCTTTCTTT. The entire variable domain, with the rest obtained from reference TRBV28 and TRBJ1-1, is as follows: DVKVTQSSRYLVKRTGEKVFLECVQDMDHENMFWYRQDPGLGLRLIYFSYDVKMKEKGDIPEGYSVSREKKERFSLILESASTNQTSMYLCASNSFGGNTEAFFGQGTRLTVV.

The rearrangement links TRBV19 to TRBJ2-2, with a weak D call TRBD2 (5 bases). The germline V gene has CDR1 LNHDA and CDR2 SQIVND (reference sequence). The CDR3 runs 14 residues. Deletions cut 5 bases from V and 1 base from J, with 8 bases between. The CDR3 loop reads CASSSGENTGELFF. The CDR3 nucleotides are TGTGCCAGTAGTTCCGGGGAGAACACCGGGGAGCTGTTTTTT.

The table lists this clonotype with many counts. This chain joins TRBV12-3 or TRBV12-4 and TRBJ1-4, with 8 bases that match TRBD1. The CDR3 is 16 residues long. V dropped 5 bases and J dropped 7; count of bases not matched to a gene: 12. CDR3 in DNA: TGTGCCAGCAGTCCGAACACAGGGGGGGGAAGTGAAAAACTGTTTTTT. Amino acids: CASSPNTGGGSEKLFF.

This clonotype was picked up many times. The rearrangement uses TRBV5-1 and TRBJ1-6; 10 nucleotides align to TRBD1. V shed 1 base and J 9 bases; nucleotides not matched to a gene: 4. CDR1 SGHRS and CDR2 YFSETQ come from the germline V gene. This CDR3 spans 15 amino acids. The CDR3 here is CASSLKGQGSSPLHF. The CDR3 DNA reads as TGCGCCAGCAGCTTGAAGGGACAGGGGTCTTCACCCCTCCACTTT. Complete variable domain (other parts from reference TRBV5-1 and TRBJ1-6): KAGVTQTPRYLIKTRGQQVTLSCSPISGHRSVSWYQQTPGQGLQFLFEYFSETQRNKGNFPGRFSGRQFSNSRSEMNVSTLELGDSALYLCASSLKGQGSSPLHFGNGTRLTVT.

This chain uses TRBV24-1 with TRBJ2-1, with 7 nucleotides matching TRBD1. Germline CDR1 reads KGHDR; CDR2 reads SFDVKD. The CDR3 is 18 amino acids. The J segment lost 3 bases and the V segment lost 3 bases, leaving 13 bases of the junction unmatched. CDR3 in amino acids: CATSDPTKGGDHYNEQFF. CDR3 coding DNA: TGTGCCACCAGTGATCCAACAAAAGGGGGCGACCACTACAATGAGCAGTTCTTC.

There are many counts of this clonotype. The chain combines TRBV6-6 with TRBJ1-2; D unclear. Germline V gene sequence: CDR1 MNHNY, CDR2 SVGAGI (reference sequence). The CDR3 runs to 16 residues. V was trimmed by 5 bases and J by 4 bases, leaving 20 bases between them. The CDR3 region is CASSIGRQEGSYGYTF. Written as DNA, the CDR3 is TGTGCCAGCAGTATAGGTCGGCAGGAAGGGTCCTATGGCTACACCTTC.

This clonotype was detected ten times or more. V is TRBV12-3 or TRBV12-4 and J is TRBJ1-5; TRBD1 aligns across 8 bases. CDR3 length: 14 amino acids. V shed 6 bases, J shed 3 bases, and the junction held 4 bases outside the gene matches. The CDR3 nucleotides are TGTGCCAGCAGCCGGACAGGGTTCAATCAGCCCCAGCATTTT. It encodes CASSRTGFNQPQHF.

The sample holds many counts of this clonotype. CDR3 sequence (DNA): TGTGCCAGCACCGTCCCTAGCGGTGAGCAGTTCTTC. It translates to CASTVPSGEQFF. The chain is built from TRBV7-9 and TRBJ2-1; 7 nucleotides agree with TRBD2. The CDR3 has 12 amino acids. CDR1 SEHNR and CDR2 FQNEAQ come from the germline V gene (reference sequence). The trim removed 7 bases at V and 9 bases at J, leaving 6 bases unmatched.

This clonotype has just one count. The V and J genes are TRBV6-2 or TRBV6-3 and TRBJ2-6, with unresolved D. Germline V CDR1 and CDR2: MNHEY, SVGEGT. V shed 7 bases and J shed 2 bases, with 6 bases lying between them. The CDR3 runs to 13 residues. Written as DNA, the CDR3 is TGTGCCAGCATTGGGGCTGGGGCCAACGTCCTGACTTTC. Amino acid sequence: CASIGAGANVLTF.

This clonotype was counted at least ten times. The CDR3 nucleotides read TGTGCCAGCAGCGGGGACAGCCTTAACACTGAAGCTTTCTTT. The encoded protein is CASSGDSLNTEAFF. The chain combines TRBV2 with TRBJ1-1; 7 bases align to TRBD1. Germline CDR1 reads SNHLY; CDR2 reads FYNNEI. CDR3 size: 14 residues. The V gene end was trimmed by 6 bases and the J gene end by 2 bases; junction bases not matched to a gene: 6.

This clonotype was seen ten or more times. The chain has TRBV14 and TRBJ2-1, with D perhaps being TRBD1 or TRBD2 (5 bases each). Germline assignment: CDR1 SGHDN and CDR2 FVKESK. CDR3 length: 12 residues. Trimming pared 5 bases from V and 4 bases from J, leaving 6 bases between. The CDR3 region has the DNA TGTGCCAGCAGCGGGGGTTACAATGAGCAGTTCTTC. Its translation: CASSGGYNEQFF.

This clonotype occurred many times. In nucleotides, the CDR3 is TGTGCCAGCAGACCGACAGGGAATCAGCCCCAGCATTTT. This encodes CASRPTGNQPQHF. The gene calls are TRBV6-6 and TRBJ1-5, with TRBD1 matching over 7 bases. Germline V CDR1 and CDR2: MNHNY, SVGAGI (reference sequence). This CDR3 has 13 residues. The ends lost 6 bases at V and 4 bases at J; junction bases unmatched: 3.